This T cell receptor (beta chain) comes out of a study of high-grade serous ovarian cancer treatment subgroups. Study overall: Samples averaged about 15,000 reads and 6,900 or so unique TCR beta rearrangements. Findings and limits, study-wide: Different patients shared almost no repertoire; same-patient tumors shared about 0.11 to 0.85. CDR1 and CDR2 were left unanalyzed; analyses focused on CDR3. Without spatial data, bulk sequencing limits insight into HGSC tumor diversity.

This clone was observed a single time. The antigen is undetermined. This CDR3 is 15 amino acids long. Germline V CDR1 and CDR2: SEHNR, FQNEAQ (reference sequence). V was clipped by 1 base and J by 1 base, with 8 bases between them. Sequencing used immunoSEQ multiplex PCR; TCRdb keeps in-frame clones, though not all of them. This sample has thousands of clones, with roughly 77% found just once. Tumor samples were taken before definitive surgery or chemotherapy. This chain links TRBV7-9 with TRBJ2-1, with D unresolved. The clonotype originates from a human donor with high-grade serous ovarian cancer. The sequencing sample was made of tumor tissue. The CDR3 DNA reads as TGTGCCAGCAGCTTAGGGCAGCTATCCTACAATGAGCAGTTCTTC. It is translated as CASSLGQLSYNEQFF. The full variable domain, in which reference TRBV7-9 and TRBJ2-1 provide the parts outside the CDR3, is DTGVSQNPRHKITKRGQNVTFRCDPISEHNRLYWYRQTLGQGPEFLTYFQNEAQLEKSRLLSDRFSAERPKGSFSTLEIQRTEQGDSAMYLCASSLGQLSYNEQFFGPGTRLTVL.